Described below is a single TCR beta chain sequence and its context. Its antigen has not been determined. Base qualities are not at hand, and no much larger clone is one base apart. Ten to eleven control placentae without villitis were matched to the villitis of unknown etiology cases by gestational age at delivery. Placentae were collected after delivery and underwent gross and histological evaluation before archival tissue selection. Five 10-micron scrolls were cut from each FFPE block, and DNA was then isolated using the AllPrep DNA/RNA FFPE Tissue kit. DNA concentration and purity were checked by NanoDrop, and RNA quality was assessed on a Bioanalyzer. From the cysteine up to the phenylalanine, the CDR3 has a length of 15 residues. Only the CDR3 DNA stays, 45 bases, in frame from base 1. The V and J ends are trimmed by 1 base and 5 bases, leaving 9 bases between them. CDR1 and CDR2, per the germline V gene, are SNHLY and FYNNEI.

The data were obtained in a study of T cells in placental villitis. Concerning the study at large: Two of the control placentae were obtained from preterm deliveries, but no significant pathology was found on examination. The study tested an allograft-versus-infection hypothesis by comparing placental TCR-beta repertoires in villitis of unknown etiology, unaffected controls matched for gestational age, and infectious villitis. Overall study outcomes, separate from this receptor: Clonality was higher in villitis of unknown etiology placentae than in controls (median about 0.05 versus 0.006, p=0.0025), which points to clonal expansion. Because the paraffin blocks included small amounts of decidua, some of the captured T cells, particularly in controls, may have been decidual rather than villous infiltrates. Higher CMV-specific clone frequencies were found in infectious CMV cases than in villitis of unknown etiology (about 0.0099 vs 0.00097), and no difference in CMV-specific clone frequencies was seen between villitis of unknown etiology and controls. With bulk tissue sequencing, helper, regulatory or cytotoxic T cells could not be distinguished, nor could maternal versus fetal T cells, and gamma-delta receptors were excluded.

Amplification of TCR-beta CDR3 regions from genomic DNA was performed with the immunoSEQ v4 bias-controlled multiplex PCR assay, which was run blinded to group allocation. To estimate the quantities of nucleated cells and T cells in each sample, reference gene primers were added alongside the TCR-beta primers. Sequencing of the libraries was performed on an Illumina MiSeq with a 100-cycle paired-end protocol. In the authors' own workflow: Diversity and richness were calculated in immunoSEQ Analyzer software, with richness determined by iChao1 and clonality derived from Pielou evenness and Shannon diversity (0-1, with higher values meaning less diverse). CDR3 amino acid sequences together with their V/J genes were searched in VDJdb for CMV, EBV and influenza A specificities using confidence 3 and substitution 2. The Morisita-Horn index was used to assess how much TCR-beta amino acid clonotypes overlapped between the villitis of unknown etiology, infectious villitis and control repertoires. This immuneACCESS table, as held by TCRdb, lists in-frame sequences with V and J called but not all clones. Of the missing ones, under half trace to an unresolved V gene in checked studies; the others have no known cause. The D gene and trimming were derived from the DNA, and the V and J assignments and clone size from that table. This sample lists 450 to 550 clones; 98% to 99% were detected once. Of the sample, approximately 3.4% falls within the top ten clones.

The sample was placental tissue containing maternal and fetal cells. In this chain, TRBV2 is recombined with TRBJ1-6; a tentative D match to TRBD1 spans 5 bases. This sequence was found in a human donor in good health; the placental T cells may come from both mother and fetus. The nucleotide sequence reads TGTGCCAGCAGTGAAGAGGCAGGGAATAATTCACCCCTCCACTTT. Its coded protein is CASSEEAGNNSPLHF.